One and the same sample provided the 31 T cell receptor beta chains below, sequenced in a study of shared clonotypes between healthy human individuals (TCRdb year 2020). Preparation of the library involved the immunoSEQ multiplex PCR assay. Sourced from immuneACCESS, this table was stored by TCRdb with only in-frame sequences that have V and J called. A share of the clones is absent; for the studies checked, an unresolved V gene accounts for under half, and the remainder has no known explanation. Recorded for this sample are over a million clones; about 80% of them occurred a single time. 0.61% of the sample is held by the ten biggest clonotypes. Source material: memory CD4+ T cells from PBMCs. The sample's cell subset or site label is to be understood as: CD45RA-negative fraction. The receptors stem from a young man in good health. Some clones in this sample may be carry-over from other donors' samples.

This clone was recorded only once. The chain is built from TRBV28 and TRBJ2-6; D uncertain. This CDR3 is 15 amino acids long. Germline-derived CDR1 and CDR2 are MDHEN and SYDVKM. V was pared by 1 base and J by 0 bases, with 4 bases between. CDR3 region: CASSLLASGANVLTF. The CDR3 DNA reads as TGTGCCAGCAGTTTATTGGCCTCTGGGGCCAACGTCCTGACTTTC.

This chain links TRBV2 with TRBJ1-1; D not resolved. Trimming removed 5 bases from V and 4 bases from J, with 11 bases in between. Per the germline V gene, CDR1 is SNHLY and CDR2 is FYNNEI. The CDR3 has 13 amino acids. The CDR3 protein is CASSSGVFTEAFF. In nucleotides, the CDR3 is TGTGCCAGCAGTTCGGGCGTTTTCACTGAAGCTTTCTTT.

This clone appeared a single time. The rearrangement uses TRBV19 and TRBJ1-2; D unclear. V was clipped by 3 bases and J by 7 bases, with 15 bases between them. CDR3 size: 14 residues. Germline V gene data show CDR1 as LNHDA and CDR2 as SQIVND (reference sequence). CDR3 residues: CASSIGDTAFGYTF. The CDR3 DNA follows: TGTGCCAGTAGTATTGGTGACACTGCGTTTGGCTACACCTTC.

This clone was counted a few times. This rearrangement joins TRBV30 to TRBJ1-1, with TRBD1 matching 11 bases. CDR1 GTSNPN and CDR2 SVGIG come from the germline V gene (reference sequence). The V segment lost 4 bases and the J segment 7 bases; nucleotides outside the gene matches: 8. The CDR3 consists of 14 residues. CDR3 region: CAWTRDRGLGEAFF. CDR3 sequence (DNA): TGTGCCTGGACCCGGGACAGGGGGTTGGGTGAAGCTTTCTTT.

In its sample, this clone was seen once. J is TRBJ2-1 and V is TRBV19; 12 bases line up with TRBD2. Trimming cost V 10 bases and J 10 bases; bases outside gene matches: 8. There are 13 residues in the CDR3. Per germline, CDR1 LNHDA and CDR2 SQIVND (reference sequence). CDR3 loop: CATRLAGVEEQFF. For the CDR3, the DNA is TGTGCCACCAGACTAGCGGGAGTGGAGGAGCAGTTCTTC.

The CDR3 spells CASSPPPGQPNTEAFF. For the CDR3, the DNA is TGTGCCAGCAGTCCGCCTCCGGGACAACCGAACACTGAAGCTTTCTTT. V usage is TRBV6-6 and J usage is TRBJ1-1; tentative D call: TRBD1 (6 bases). Germline assignment: CDR1 MNHNY and CDR2 SVGAGI (reference sequence). V gave up 5 bases and J gave up 1 base, with 17 bases separating them. The CDR3 is 16 residues long.

This chain uses TRBV16 with TRBJ2-4; D unresolved. The ends were cut back, 2 bases at V and 1 base at J, with 15 bases in the middle. Germline CDR1 and CDR2: KGHSY and FQNENV. This CDR3 has 17 amino acids. The CDR3: CASSQIAATRAKNIQYF. The CDR3 bases are TGTGCCAGCAGCCAAATCGCCGCGACTCGTGCCAAAAACATTCAGTACTTC.

In regard to this clone: It may be a read error: a sequence one base away is much more abundant. The chain is built from TRBV27 and TRBJ2-7; D is ambiguous. The CDR3 is made up of 11 amino acids. Trimming removed 6 bases at V and 3 bases at J, with 6 bases between. Germline V gene data show CDR1 as MNHEY and CDR2 as SMNVEV (reference sequence). The CDR3 coding sequence is TGTGCCAGCAGCACCAACTACGAGCAGTACTTC. Translating gives CASSTNYEQYF.

This clone was seen just once. Other nucleotide sequences from this sample produce the same CDR3. This chain connects TRBV9 to TRBJ2-1, with D unclear. V was pared by 0 bases and J by 0 bases, with 4 bases between. There are 14 residues in the CDR3. CDR1 and CDR2 (germline): SGDLS, YYNGEE. CDR3 residues: CASSVDSSYNEQFF. The CDR3, as DNA: TGTGCCAGCAGCGTAGATAGCTCCTACAATGAGCAGTTCTTC. The variable domain in full, with the rest retrieved from reference TRBV9 and TRBJ2-1, is DSGVTQTPKHLITATGQRVTLRCSPRSGDLSVYWYQQSLDQGLQFLIQYYNGEERAKGNILERFSAQQFPDLHSELNLSSLELGDSALYFCASSVDSSYNEQFFGPGTRLTVL.

CDR3 protein: CASSTLAPSSYNEQFF. Written as DNA, the CDR3 is TGTGCCAGCAGCACTCTAGCGCCCAGCTCCTACAATGAGCAGTTCTTC. The J gene is TRBJ2-1, the V gene TRBV7-2; possibly TRBD2 for D (6 bases). The CDR3 length is 16 residues. Germline CDR1 SGHTA, CDR2 FQGNSA. V was shortened by 5 bases and J by 0 bases, with 14 bases between the two germline ends.

This clone was counted a few times. V is TRBV28 and J is TRBJ1-3; D remains ambiguous. V lost 1 base and J 0 bases, leaving 16 bases between the germline ends. CDR3 length: 18 residues. Per the germline V gene, CDR1 is MDHEN and CDR2 is SYDVKM. In nucleotides, the CDR3 is TGTGCCAGCAGTTTATTCGGCTACATCATTACCTCTGGAAACACCATATATTTT. It specifies CASSLFGYIITSGNTIYF.

The chain links TRBV7-7 to TRBJ2-1, with TRBD2 as a possible D gene (5 bases). The V end lost 5 bases, the J end lost 2 bases, and 10 bases lay between the germline ends. This CDR3 comprises 14 residues. Germline lookup yields CDR1 SSHAT and CDR2 FNYEAQ (reference sequence). The CDR3 DNA sequence: TGTGCCAGCAGCCCCAGTAGCGCCTACAATGAGCAGTTCTTC. Translated, it gives CASSPSSAYNEQFF.

The genes are TRBV15 and TRBJ2-2; 11 bases are shared with TRBD2. Germline loops: CDR1 LNHNV, CDR2 YYDKDF (reference sequence). The CDR3 length is 18 residues. The V gene end was trimmed by 3 bases and the J gene end by 1 base; junction bases not matched to a gene: 7. DNA of the CDR3: TGTGCCACCAGCAGGGAGGCTGGACTAGCGGGGAACACCGGGGAGCTGTTTTTT. The encoded protein is CATSREAGLAGNTGELFF.

Comment on this clone: An end of the junction differs from the germline gene, which may be a read error. The chain couples TRBV7-2 to TRBJ2-3; TRBD2 matches at 11 bases. The CDR3 has 17 residues. Germline CDR1 reads SGHTA; CDR2 reads FQGNSA. CDR3 sequence reads: CASSLGLGTSGTGTQYF. DNA of the CDR3: TGTGCCAGCAGCTTAGGCTTAGGGACTAGCGGCACAGGTACGCAGTATTTT.

The rearrangement links TRBV28 to TRBJ2-6; D call uncertain. Trimming took off 4 bases at V and 2 bases at J, with 12 bases between the two ends. The length of the CDR3 is 16 residues. CDR1 and CDR2 (germline): MDHEN, SYDVKM. DNA of the CDR3: TGTGCCAGCAGTTCCGCCGCCACCCCTGGGGCCAACGTCCTGACTTTC. This codes for CASSSAATPGANVLTF.

With regard to this clone: This sample includes further DNA sequences coding for the same CDR3. V and J are TRBV7-2 and TRBJ1-1, with a tentative D call TRBD1 (5 bases). The CDR3 has 13 amino acids. Trimming shortened V by 3 bases and J by 4 bases, and 9 bases separated the two germline ends. CDR1 is SGHTA and CDR2 is FQGNSA in the germline V gene. CDR3 in DNA: TGTGCCAGCAGCTTGGGCAGGGCCACTGAAGCTTTCTTT. It translates to CASSLGRATEAFF.

The chain recombines TRBV2 with TRBJ2-1; either TRBD1 or TRBD2 may fit D (5 bases each). With 10 bases removed from V and 4 bases from J, the gap between germline ends came to 14 bases. CDR1 SNHLY and CDR2 FYNNEI come from the germline V gene. This CDR3 contains 13 residues. The CDR3 nucleotides read TGTGCCATCCCGATGGGACCGTACAATGAGCAGTTCTTC. Protein product: CAIPMGPYNEQFF.

This chain connects TRBV18 to TRBJ2-7; 8 nucleotides agree with TRBD1. V was pared by 6 bases and J by 4 bases, with 8 bases of the junction left unmatched. CDR3 length equals 14 residues. Germline V CDR1 and CDR2: KGHSH, LQKENI. CDR3 sequence (DNA): TGTGCCAGCTCGGAAAGACAGGGGCTATACGAGCAGTACTTC. It specifies CASSERQGLYEQYF.

The chain links TRBV6-5 to TRBJ1-2; D is undetermined. V was clipped by 6 bases and J by 6 bases, with 17 bases between them. The CDR3 covers 14 residues. CDR1 is MNHEY, CDR2 SVGAGI, per germline. The CDR3: CASSRLAQGDGYTF. The CDR3 DNA reads TGTGCCAGCAGCCGCCTGGCACAAGGAGATGGCTACACCTTC.

This clone has only a few counts. The chain carries TRBV28 and TRBJ2-7; 9 nucleotides line up with TRBD2. CDR1 is MDHEN and CDR2 is SYDVKM in the germline V gene. The CDR3 is 14 residues long. Losses at the gene ends were 8 bases for V and 2 bases for J; bases not matched to a gene: 7. CDR3 loop: CASEGAGGAYEQYF. Written as DNA, the CDR3 is TGTGCCAGCGAGGGAGCGGGAGGTGCCTACGAGCAGTACTTC.

This chain joins TRBV5-1 and TRBJ1-3; weak D call: TRBD1 (5 bases). In germline, CDR1 is SGHRS, CDR2 YFSETQ. This CDR3 is 13 amino acids long. V was trimmed by 0 bases and J by 8 bases, leaving 9 bases between them. CDR3 DNA sequence: TGCGCCAGCAGCTTGGCGGGGGATTACACCATATATTTT. Protein: CASSLAGDYTIYF.

V and J are TRBV10-3 and TRBJ2-1; possibly TRBD1 or TRBD2 for D (5 bases each). CDR1 is ENHRY and CDR2 is SYGVKD in the germline V gene. This CDR3 contains 12 residues. The CDR3 DNA reads TGTGCAACCATGGGTGGGGGAAATGAGCAGTTCTTC. It translates to CATMGGGNEQFF.

This rearrangement joins TRBV4-1 to TRBJ2-5; 12 nucleotides align to TRBD1. CDR1 is MGHRA and CDR2 is YSYEKL in the germline V gene. After removal of 0 bases from V and 5 bases from J, the junction contained 7 bases not matched to a gene. The CDR3 runs 17 residues. In DNA, the CDR3 is TGCGCCAGCAGCCAAGATCCCGGGACAGGGGGCTCGGAGACCCAGTACTTC. Protein sequence: CASSQDPGTGGSETQYF.

The chain combines TRBV10-1 with TRBJ2-1; 16 bases agree with TRBD2. The CDR3 has 19 residues. CDR1 WNHNN and CDR2 SYGVQD come from the germline V gene (reference sequence). Germline trimming cut 6 bases from V and 4 bases from J; bases unmatched to any gene: 12. CDR3 in amino acids: CASSQVPGLAGGGYNEQFF. DNA of the CDR3: TGCGCCAGCAGCCAAGTACCGGGACTAGCGGGAGGGGGTTACAATGAGCAGTTCTTC.

The chain combines TRBV6-1 with TRBJ1-2; 7 bases match TRBD1. The J segment lost 14 bases and the V segment lost 5 bases, leaving 20 bases of the junction unmatched. Germline CDR1 is MNHNS and CDR2 is SASEGT. This CDR3 has 15 residues. CDR3: CASSPLSGWRDRFTF. The CDR3 DNA is TGTGCCAGCAGTCCACTATCGGGGTGGAGGGACAGATTTACCTTC.

The chain links TRBV5-1 to TRBJ1-3; unclear D gene. V was cut by 4 bases and J by 1 base, with 12 bases left in between. This CDR3 has 15 amino acids. The germline CDR1 and CDR2 sequences are SGHRS and YFSETQ. The CDR3 loop is CASSPGLSSGNTIYF. CDR3 nucleotide sequence: TGCGCCAGCAGCCCCGGACTGAGTTCTGGAAACACCATATATTTT.

The chain links TRBV10-3 to TRBJ1-1; D perhaps matches TRBD1 (5 bases). The germline CDR1 and CDR2 sequences are ENHRY and SYGVKD. This CDR3 has 15 residues. The V and J ends lost 1 base and 8 bases respectively, with 17 bases between them. CDR3 nucleotide sequence: TGTGCCATCAGTGAGTTGGACATCCCGAAGGTCGAAGCTTTCTTT. The encoded protein is CAISELDIPKVEAFF.

The rearrangement uses TRBV28 and TRBJ2-5; D not certain. The CDR3 is 12 amino acids. Trimming took 4 bases from V and 3 from J, leaving 6 bases between them. Germline-derived CDR1 and CDR2 are MDHEN and SYDVKM. The CDR3 region is CASSSPEETQYF. The CDR3 DNA is TGTGCCAGCAGTTCCCCGGAAGAGACCCAGTACTTC. The complete variable domain, with remaining parts taken from reference TRBV28 and TRBJ2-5, reads DVKVTQSSRYLVKRTGEKVFLECVQDMDHENMFWYRQDPGLGLRLIYFSYDVKMKEKGDIPEGYSVSREKKERFSLILESASTNQTSMYLCASSSPEETQYFGPGTRLLVL.

This sequence joins TRBV28 and TRBJ2-2, with 9 positions matching TRBD1. Germline V gene data show CDR1 as MDHEN and CDR2 as SYDVKM. Trimming took 6 bases from V and 3 from J; bases not matched to a gene: 5. The CDR3 totals 15 residues. The CDR3 spells CASRRRQGDTGELFF. The CDR3, as DNA: TGTGCCAGCAGACGAAGACAGGGGGACACCGGGGAGCTGTTTTTT. Full variable domain (rest looked up from reference TRBV28 and TRBJ2-2): DVKVTQSSRYLVKRTGEKVFLECVQDMDHENMFWYRQDPGLGLRLIYFSYDVKMKEKGDIPEGYSVSREKKERFSLILESASTNQTSMYLCASRRRQGDTGELFFGEGSRLTVL.

There are many counts of this clone. The rearrangement links TRBV29-1 to TRBJ2-3, with a tentative D call TRBD1 (6 bases). This CDR3 spans 14 amino acids. Trimming removed 8 bases from V and 4 bases from J, with 19 bases in between. Germline V gene data show CDR1 as SQVTM and CDR2 as ANQGSEA. This CDR3 reads CSLLGGRGADTQYF. Written as DNA, the CDR3 is TGCAGCCTCCTTGGGGGCAGAGGGGCAGATACGCAGTATTTT.

This CDR3 reads CATSRGTDHSNQPQHF. CDR3 DNA: TGTGCCACCAGCAGAGGGACGGACCATAGCAATCAGCCCCAGCATTTT. The genes are TRBV15 and TRBJ1-5; D gene uncertain. The CDR3 is made up of 16 amino acids. Germline CDR1 is LNHNV and CDR2 is YYDKDF (reference sequence). V lost 1 base and J lost 0, with 10 bases in between.